Below are 10 T cell receptor beta chains sequenced from a single sample in a study of blood T cell repertoires in COVID-19. The assay was immunoSEQ multiplex PCR, and TCRdb's table has in-frame clones only and misses some. The sample has more than 95,000 clones; about 80% are singletons. What was sequenced was peripheral blood. These receptors were taken from a woman aged 45-65 years with acute or convalescent COVID-19.

The table lists this clone with a count of one. J is TRBJ2-1 and V is TRBV5-4, with D hard to call. V lost 4 bases, J lost 8 bases, and 16 bases lay in between. CDR3 length: 14 residues. Looked up from germline, CDR1 is SGHNT and CDR2 is YYREEE (reference sequence). This CDR3 reads CASSIGFREDEQFF. The CDR3 DNA reads TGTGCCAGCAGCATTGGTTTCCGAGAGGATGAGCAGTTCTTC.

This chain uses TRBV30 with TRBJ1-2, with 7 bases aligning to TRBD1. The CDR3 consists of 12 residues. V lost 7 bases, J lost 4 bases, and 6 bases stayed unmatched. Per germline, CDR1 GTSNPN and CDR2 SVGIG (reference sequence). The CDR3 DNA reads TGTGCCTCGGTACGGGACAGCTATGGCTACACCTTC. Protein: CASVRDSYGYTF.

V usage is TRBV25-1 and J usage is TRBJ2-1; 10 bases are shared with TRBD2. CDR1 and CDR2 from the germline V gene are MGHDK and SYGVNS. With V trimmed by 5 bases and J by 5 bases, 6 bases remained unmatched. The CDR3 extends over 15 amino acids. The CDR3 sequence: CASSRGLAGDNEQFF. DNA of the CDR3: TGTGCCAGCAGTAGGGGGCTAGCGGGGGACAATGAGCAGTTCTTC.

This sequence joins TRBV6-5 and TRBJ1-1; D is possibly TRBD1 (6 bases). The CDR3 is 13 amino acids. Germline lookup yields CDR1 MNHEY and CDR2 SVGAGI. Trimming left V 6 bases short and J 3 bases short, with 11 bases between. The CDR3 region has the DNA TGTGCCAGCAGAGTAAAGGGGGACACTGAAGCTTTCTTT. Translating gives CASRVKGDTEAFF.

The chain links TRBV9 to TRBJ1-3, with D possibly matching TRBD1 (6 bases). Germline CDR1 and CDR2: SGDLS and YYNGEE. This CDR3 contains 15 residues. Trimming cost V 3 bases and J 6 bases, with 16 bases left between them. DNA for the CDR3: TGTGCCAGCAGCGCAAGTTGGGACAAATCAAACACCATATATTTT. Its protein is CASSASWDKSNTIYF. Full variable domain (outside the CDR3, taken from reference TRBV9 and TRBJ1-3): DSGVTQTPKHLITATGQRVTLRCSPRSGDLSVYWYQQSLDQGLQFLIQYYNGEERAKGNILERFSAQQFPDLHSELNLSSLELGDSALYFCASSASWDKSNTIYFGEGSWLTVV.

The rearrangement joins TRBV19 to TRBJ1-1; 8 positions agree with TRBD1. Germline trimming cut 9 bases from V and 1 base from J; bases unmatched to any gene: 13. Germline CDR1 is LNHDA and CDR2 is SQIVND (reference sequence). The CDR3 sequence is 16 residues long. The CDR3 protein is CASQFLQGAGNTEAFF. The CDR3 nucleotides are TGTGCCAGCCAATTCCTCCAGGGGGCCGGGAACACTGAAGCTTTCTTT.

The rearrangement joins TRBV7-9 to TRBJ2-5; 11 nucleotides align to TRBD2. Germline V gives CDR1 SEHNR, CDR2 FQNEAQ (reference sequence). The ends lost 3 bases at V and 5 bases at J; junction bases unmatched: 5. This CDR3 has 15 amino acids. CDR3 loop: CASSFTSGGGETQYF. The CDR3, as DNA: TGTGCCAGCAGCTTTACTAGCGGGGGCGGGGAGACCCAGTACTTC.

CDR3 amino acids: CASSVGTSAGNEQFF. The CDR3 nucleotides are TGTGCCAGTAGTGTCGGGACTAGCGCGGGCAATGAGCAGTTCTTC. The chain employs TRBV19 and TRBJ2-1; 10 positions match TRBD2. The length of the CDR3 is 15 residues. The germline CDR1 and CDR2 sequences are LNHDA and SQIVND (reference sequence). V trimming: 5 bases; J trimming: 6 bases; junction bases outside the gene matches: 7.

The rearrangement uses TRBV15 and TRBJ1-1, with D hard to call. Germline values: CDR1 LNHNV, CDR2 YYDKDF (reference sequence). With 1 base removed from V and 4 bases from J, the gap between germline ends came to 13 bases. This CDR3 spans 15 amino acids. The CDR3 is CATSRGGAGGTEAFF. The CDR3 DNA sequence: TGTGCCACCAGCAGAGGGGGTGCGGGAGGCACTGAAGCTTTCTTT.

This clone is a singleton in its sample. The V and J genes are TRBV30 and TRBJ1-1; 8 positions agree with TRBD1. V lost 8 bases to trimming and J lost 5 bases; unmatched junction nucleotides: 7. The CDR3 runs to 12 residues. Germline V gives CDR1 GTSNPN, CDR2 SVGIG (reference sequence). The CDR3 loop reads CALRTGMTEAFF. The DNA for the CDR3 is TGTGCCCTCAGGACAGGGATGACTGAAGCTTTCTTT.